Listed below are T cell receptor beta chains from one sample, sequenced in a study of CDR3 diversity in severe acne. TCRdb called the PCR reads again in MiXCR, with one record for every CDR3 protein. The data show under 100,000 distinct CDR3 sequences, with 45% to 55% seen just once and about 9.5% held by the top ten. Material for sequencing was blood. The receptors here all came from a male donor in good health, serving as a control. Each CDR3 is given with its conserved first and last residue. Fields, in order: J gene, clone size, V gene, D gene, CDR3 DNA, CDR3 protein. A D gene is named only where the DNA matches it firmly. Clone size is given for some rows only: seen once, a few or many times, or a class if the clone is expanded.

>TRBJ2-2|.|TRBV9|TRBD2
TGTGCCAGCGAGGGGAGGGCCGGGGAGCTGTTTTTT
CASEGRAGELFF
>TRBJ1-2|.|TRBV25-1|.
TGTGCCAGCAGTAAACTCAACTATGGCTACACCTTC
CASSKLNYGYTF
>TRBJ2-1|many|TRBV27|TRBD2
TGTGCCAGCAGTGTGGGACTAGCGGGAAACTACAATGAGCAGTTCTTC
CASSVGLAGNYNEQFF
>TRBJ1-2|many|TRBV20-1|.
TGCAGTGATTCGAGGGGGAACTATGGCTACACCTTC
CSDSRGNYGYTF
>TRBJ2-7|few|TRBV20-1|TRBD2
TGCAGTGCTAGACCCCGACTAGCGGGAGTCTACGAGCAGTACTTC
CSARPRLAGVYEQYF
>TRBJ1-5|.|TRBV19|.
TGTGCCAGTAGTATCGCGGTGCAGGGCAATCAGCCCCAGCATTTT
CASSIAVQGNQPQHF
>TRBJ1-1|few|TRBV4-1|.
TGCGCCAGCAGCCAAGGTCCCCTCGTGCCCCCGCGGCGGGCTTTCTTT
CASSQGPLVPPRRAFF
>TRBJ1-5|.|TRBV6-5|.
TGTGCCAGCAGAGCACAGGGATCCAATCAGCCCCAGCATTTT
CASRAQGSNQPQHF
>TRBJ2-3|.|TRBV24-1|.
TGTGCCACCAGTGGCAGAACAGATACGCAGTATTTT
CATSGRTDTQYF
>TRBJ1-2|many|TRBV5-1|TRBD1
TGCGCCAGCAGATACACCGGGACAGGTCCTAACTATGGCTACACCTTC
CASRYTGTGPNYGYTF
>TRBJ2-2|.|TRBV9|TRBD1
TGTGCCAGCAGCCTAAGGACAGGGGCATCCGGGGAGCTGTTTTTT
CASSLRTGASGELFF
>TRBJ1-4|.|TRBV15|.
TGTGCCACCAGCAGGGGACAACCGAATGAAAAACTGTTTTTT
CATSRGQPNEKLFF
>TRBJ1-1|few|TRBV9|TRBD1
TGTGCCAGCAGCGTAGGAGGGGGCCTTGAGAACACTGAAGCTTTCTTT
CASSVGGGLENTEAFF
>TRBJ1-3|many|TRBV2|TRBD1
TGTGCCAGCAGTGGTTTTACAGGGGATGGAAACACCATATATTTT
CASSGFTGDGNTIYF
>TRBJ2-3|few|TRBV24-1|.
.
CATSDWTYGYTFGSGTGSTDTQYF
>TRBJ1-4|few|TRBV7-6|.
TGTGCCAGCAGCTTATACGGGGAGTCGGATGAAAAACTGTTTTTT
CASSLYGESDEKLFF
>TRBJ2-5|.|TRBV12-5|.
TGTGCTAGTGGTTTTGGGGCGCGGGAGACCCAGTACTTC
CASGFGARETQYF
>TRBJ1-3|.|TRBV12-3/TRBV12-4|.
TGTGCCAGCAGTTTAGTCCAGGGGTCCGGAAACACCATATATTTT
CASSLVQGSGNTIYF
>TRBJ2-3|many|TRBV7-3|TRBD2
TGTGCCAGCAGCTCGATAGCGGGGGGGCCGAGAGATACGCAGTATTTT
CASSSIAGGPRDTQYF
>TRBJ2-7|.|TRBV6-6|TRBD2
TGTGCCAGCAGCTCAGGTAGCGGGAGGGCCTACGAGCAGTACTTC
CASSSGSGRAYEQYF
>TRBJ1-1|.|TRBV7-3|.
TGTGCCAGCGGCCCCCTCGCCAGGGCTAACACTGAAGCTTTCTTT
CASGPLARANTEAFF
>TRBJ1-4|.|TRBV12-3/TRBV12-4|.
TGTGCCAGCAGTTTTGCCCGGAAACTGTTTTTT
CASSFARKLFF